This section outlines one T cell receptor (beta chain) sequence together with its context. Antigen: not known. Trimming shortened V by 6 bases and J by 0 bases, and 25 bases separated the two germline ends. The CDR3 sequence is 19 residues long. The data derive from a study of CD8 T cells in ankylosing spondylitis. Findings and caveats of the study: With a CD8+ phenotype, disease-linked clones were relatively rare in peripheral blood. Fewer than 10 highly homologous variants made up a TCR beta motif that seemed to typify ankylosing spondylitis blood. Significant enrichment of disease-linked clones was reported in matched ankylosing spondylitis synovial fluid. Reports of some motif variants in reactive arthritis synovial fluid and blood predate this one.

Quantitative 5'-RACE with molecular barcodes was used to make the TCR beta libraries. TCRdb reprocessed the 5' RACE reads with MiXCR, giving one entry per CDR3 protein. The sample carries fewer than 650,000 distinct CDR3 sequences, 9.5% to 15% recorded once. This chain connects TRBV12-3 or TRBV12-4 to TRBJ2-3; a possible D gene is TRBD2 (5 bases). This TCR came from a male donor with ankylosing spondylitis. The sequenced sample consisted of blood, either unsorted or a sorted T cell fraction (not recorded which). CDR3 sequence reads: CASSPGWRPHASSTDTQYF. The DNA for the CDR3 is TGTGCCAGCAGCCCCGGTTGGAGGCCCCATGCTTCTAGCACAGATACGCAGTATTTT.